This T cell receptor (beta chain) was documented in a study of cytomegalovirus exposure and HLA in healthy donors. Sequenced by immunoSEQ multiplex PCR; TCRdb stores in-frame clones only, minus some. This table holds 150,000 to 180,000 clones, roughly 90% found once. This CDR3 spans 15 amino acids. V gave up 1 base and J gave up 5 bases; unmatched junction bases: 6. In germline, CDR1 is SGHAT, CDR2 FQNNGV. It was the roughly 120-subject validation cohort, separate from the approximately 680-subject first cohort, to which the donors belonged. Sequencing was carried out using PBMCs. The receptor comes from a man between 18 and 35 years old in good health and CMV-seropositive. The chain uses TRBV11-2 and TRBJ1-2; 8 bases agree with TRBD1. This CDR3 reads CASSLAAGGGYGYTF. The DNA for the CDR3 is TGTGCCAGCAGCTTAGCGGCAGGGGGCGGGTATGGCTACACCTTC.